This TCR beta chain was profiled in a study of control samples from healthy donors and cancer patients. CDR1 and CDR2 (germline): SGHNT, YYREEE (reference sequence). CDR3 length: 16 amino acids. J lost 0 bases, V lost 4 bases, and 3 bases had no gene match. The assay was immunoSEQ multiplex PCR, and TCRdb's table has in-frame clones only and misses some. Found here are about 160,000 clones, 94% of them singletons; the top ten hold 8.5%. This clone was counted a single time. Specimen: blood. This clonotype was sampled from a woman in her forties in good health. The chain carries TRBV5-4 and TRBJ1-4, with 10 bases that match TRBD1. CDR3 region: CASSTGTGATNEKLFF. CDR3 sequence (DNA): TGTGCCAGCAGCACAGGGACAGGGGCAACTAATGAAAAACTGTTTTTT.